This T cell receptor (beta chain) was retrieved from a study of T cell responses to AZD1222 COVID-19 vaccine. Study-level findings and limits: Clonal diversity was possibly underestimated; the donors were predominantly white British and more often female.

The CDR3 is 15 residues long. V dropped 8 bases and J dropped 3; count of bases not matched to a gene: 10. Germline loops: CDR1 LNHDA, CDR2 SQIVND (reference sequence). Note on this clone: Its antigen is unknown.

Generated by immunoSEQ multiplex PCR, the TCRdb table keeps only in-frame clones and is missing some. The data contain some 97,000 clones, around 90% of them singletons. The material sequenced was peripheral blood, taken on day 0 of AZD1222 vaccination. The chain uses TRBV19 and TRBJ2-7; 10 bases match TRBD2. This TCR was recovered from an adult in good health. CDR3 in amino acids: CASSPRASGSYEQYF. CDR3 in DNA: TGTGCCAGTTCCCCGCGGGCTAGCGGGAGCTACGAGCAGTACTTC.